Below, 3 T cell receptor beta chains from the same sample are listed, as sequenced in a study of OX40 agonist ivuxolimab in advanced cancers. Clones were sequenced by immunoSEQ multiplex PCR, and TCRdb holds only the in-frame ones, with some missing. Seen here are 34,000 or so clones, about 89% observed once, and the top ten hold about 4.3%. The sample consisted of CD4+ or CD8+ T cells sorted from blood, taken in a trial of the OX40 agonist ivuxolimab. These receptor sequences come from an adult with an advanced solid tumor such as melanoma, head and neck, liver or kidney cancer.

As concerns this clone: A far larger clone differs by one base, so this is likely a read error. The chain recombines TRBV4-2 with TRBJ1-5; TRBD1 matches at 7 bases. Germline V gene data show CDR1 as LGHNA and CDR2 as YNFKEQ. CDR3 length equals 15 residues. The CDR3 here is CANSQDGQGNQPQHF. CDR3 nucleotides: TGTGCCAACAGCCAAGATGGACAGGGCAATCAGCCCCAGCATTTT.

The count of this clone is one. V gene TRBV7-9 combines with J gene TRBJ2-7; D not certain. Germline V gives CDR1 SEHNR, CDR2 FQNEAQ (reference sequence). The CDR3 loop spans 13 amino acids. Trimming took 4 bases from V and 0 from J, leaving 7 bases between them. The CDR3 sequence: CASSSAASYEQYF. The CDR3, as DNA: TGTGCCAGCAGCTCAGCTGCCTCCTACGAGCAGTACTTC.

The J gene is TRBJ2-1, the V gene TRBV4-1; 8 nucleotides line up with TRBD2. The length of the CDR3 is 15 residues. Germline values: CDR1 MGHRA, CDR2 YSYEKL. V dropped 2 bases and J dropped 4; count of bases not matched to a gene: 4. The CDR3: CASSQTSGPYNEQFF. The CDR3 DNA sequence: TGCGCCAGCAGCCAAACTAGCGGTCCATACAATGAGCAGTTCTTC.